This entry concerns a single TCR beta chain. What antigen it recognizes has not been identified. No base quality values were provided; no much bigger clone lies one nucleotide off. Patients with ophthalmopathy had moderately to severely active disease, with a Clinical Activity Score of 3 or more, a NOSPECS grade of 4 or more, and a disease duration of less than 3 months. Patients with other autoimmune diseases, uncontrolled infections, pregnancy or lactation were excluded. Diagnosis relied on clinical symptoms, serum thyroxine, TRAb, thyroid ultrasound and orbital computed tomography. Using Ficoll-Paque density gradient centrifugation, PBMCs were isolated from 9 to 10 ml of fresh peripheral blood. Total RNA was extracted using Trizol reagent, and RNA quality was checked on an Agilent 2100 Bioanalyzer. For repertoire sequencing, TCR beta CDR3 regions were amplified from RNA transcripts. HTBI primers and the Qiagen OneStep RT-PCR kit were used in a first-round RT-PCR, which was followed by a second-round multiplex PCR, size selection and purification. The libraries underwent paired-end sequencing with 100 bp reads on an Illumina HiSeq2000. The published analysis was carried out like this. SOAPnuke was used for read processing, and reads with adapters, uncalled bases, a mean Phred below 15, or no exact constant-primer or identifier match were discarded. High-quality paired reads were merged with COPE v1.2.5. Each unique nucleotide sequence was defined as a clonotype, and clonotypes were aligned to IMGT TRB V, D and J references with MiTCR v1.1. The analysis was limited to V-J combinations with a frequency above 0.0001, which together covered just over 98% of the repertoires. For each V-J combination, a TCR clonal expansion and chaos score was defined as F50 clonal expansion divided by the chaos observed in the TCRdist matrix. Welch's t-statistics and random forest were used to reduce the features to some 13 V-J combinations, which were then used as input to a naive Bayes classifier. Thyroid-blood repertoire similarity was quantified with the Morisita-Horn index. TCRdb trimmed the raw reads at Q25, called clones with MiXCR and kept productive beta chains. Rows with one shared CDR3 protein collapse into an entry with the most common genes and DNA. What appears here as the V and J calls and clone size reflects TCRdb's work, not the paper's. Present in this sample are approximately 700,000 distinct CDR3 sequences, roughly 41% of which were seen just once. Around 3% of the sample is held by the ten biggest clonotypes.

This entry belongs to a study of Graves' ophthalmopathy and Graves' hyperthyroidism listed by TCRdb under 2018. About the study as a whole: Peripheral blood was collected before any treatment was given, at the time of initial diagnosis. For independent validation, a separate cohort was made up of 18 hyperthyroidism patients plus 17 patients who later progressed from hyperthyroidism to ophthalmopathy. The study used TCR beta repertoire signatures to distinguish Graves' ophthalmopathy from Graves' hyperthyroidism and to predict progression to ophthalmopathy. In five to seven hyperthyroidism patients, the T-cell repertoire of thyroid tissue was compared with the T-cell repertoire of blood. After sampling, hyperthyroidism patients received methimazole starting at 30 mg daily, and ophthalmopathy patients received high-dose intravenous methylprednisolone. In total, around 130 blood samples were TCR-sequenced: around 42 ophthalmopathy, approximately 80 hyperthyroidism and some 17 hyperthyroidism-to-ophthalmopathy patients. A discovery set of 100 or so patients (under 45 ophthalmopathy, some 58 stable hyperthyroidism) was enrolled to explore V-J signatures distinguishing ophthalmopathy from hyperthyroidism. The research as a whole found: Among expanded thyroid clonotypes with frequency above 0.001, most also showed up in blood, which suggests that blood repertoires may reflect the thyroid immune response. The 13-signature model separated ophthalmopathy from stable hyperthyroidism with about 86% sensitivity and approximately 83% specificity in cross-validation, and 80%/75% in the test set. In validation, the model predicted ophthalmopathy progression with 70.59% sensitivity and roughly 72% specificity; eleven to twelve predicted patients were CT-confirmed with GO in a median of around 6 months. No statistical method was used to predetermine the sample size, and group allocation was not hidden from the investigators.

V was cut back by 5 bases and J by 9 bases, leaving a gap of 17 bases between them. Measured from the cysteine to the phenylalanine, the CDR3 is 14 residues long. Only the CDR3 DNA stays, 42 bases, in frame from base 1. The sequence was collected from an adult man with Graves' ophthalmopathy. The chain uses TRBV12-3 or TRBV12-4 and TRBJ1-5; a tentative D call is TRBD1 (5 bases match). Sequenced input: peripheral blood. The CDR3 is CASSMGQVVGPQHF. The DNA reads as follows: TGTGCCAGCAGTATGGGGCAGGTCGTGGGGCCCCAGCATTTT.